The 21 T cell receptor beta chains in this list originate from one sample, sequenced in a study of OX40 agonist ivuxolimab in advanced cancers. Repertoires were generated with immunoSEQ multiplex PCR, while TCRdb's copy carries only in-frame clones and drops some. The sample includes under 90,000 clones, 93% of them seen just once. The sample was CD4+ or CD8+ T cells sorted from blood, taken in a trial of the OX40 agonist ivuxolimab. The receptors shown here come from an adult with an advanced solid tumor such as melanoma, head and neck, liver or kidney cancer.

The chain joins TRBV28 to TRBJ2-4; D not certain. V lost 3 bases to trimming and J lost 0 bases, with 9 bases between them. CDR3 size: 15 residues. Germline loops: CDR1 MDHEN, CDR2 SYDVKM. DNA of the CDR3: TGTGCCAGCAGTTTGAATTCCCTAGCCAAAAACATTCAGTACTTC. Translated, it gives CASSLNSLAKNIQYF.

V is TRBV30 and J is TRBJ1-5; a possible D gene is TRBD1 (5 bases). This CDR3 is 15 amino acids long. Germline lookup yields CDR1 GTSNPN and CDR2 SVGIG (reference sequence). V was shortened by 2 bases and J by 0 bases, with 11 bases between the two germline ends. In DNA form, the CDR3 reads TGTGCCTGGAGTCACGCAGGGTATAGCAATCAGCCCCAGCATTTT. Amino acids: CAWSHAGYSNQPQHF.

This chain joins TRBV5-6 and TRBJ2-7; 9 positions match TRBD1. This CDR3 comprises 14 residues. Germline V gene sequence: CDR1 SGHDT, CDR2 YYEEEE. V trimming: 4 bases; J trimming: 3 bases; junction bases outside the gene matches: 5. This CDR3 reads CASSQDRGYYEQYF. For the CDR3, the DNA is TGTGCCAGCAGCCAGGACAGGGGATACTACGAGCAGTACTTC.

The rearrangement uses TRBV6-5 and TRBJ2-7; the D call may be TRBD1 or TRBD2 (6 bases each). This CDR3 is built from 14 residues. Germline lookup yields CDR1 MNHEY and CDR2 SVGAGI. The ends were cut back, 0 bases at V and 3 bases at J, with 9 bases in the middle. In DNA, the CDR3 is TGTGCCAGCAGTTACTCGGCGGGACACTACGAGCAGTACTTC. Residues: CASSYSAGHYEQYF.

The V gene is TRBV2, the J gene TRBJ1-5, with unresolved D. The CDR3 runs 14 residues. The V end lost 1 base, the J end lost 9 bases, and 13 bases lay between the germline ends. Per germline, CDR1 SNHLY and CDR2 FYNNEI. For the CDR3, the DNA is TGTGCCAGCAGTGAAGGACTGGTCGGTCGGCCCCAGCATTTT. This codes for CASSEGLVGRPQHF.

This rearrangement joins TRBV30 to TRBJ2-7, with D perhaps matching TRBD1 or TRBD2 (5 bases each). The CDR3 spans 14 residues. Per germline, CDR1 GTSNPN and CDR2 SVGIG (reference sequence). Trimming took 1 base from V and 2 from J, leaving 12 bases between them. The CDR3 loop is CAWSERTGPYEQYF. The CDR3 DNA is TGTGCCTGGAGTGAGCGGACGGGACCCTACGAGCAGTACTTC.

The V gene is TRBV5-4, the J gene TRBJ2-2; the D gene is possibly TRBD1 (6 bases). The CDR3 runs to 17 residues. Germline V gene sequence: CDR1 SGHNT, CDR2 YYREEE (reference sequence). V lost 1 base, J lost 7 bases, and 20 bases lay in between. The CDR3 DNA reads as TGTGCCAGCAGCTTGATGGAGGCAGGGGATATGGGCGGGGAGCTGTTTTTT. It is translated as CASSLMEAGDMGGELFF.

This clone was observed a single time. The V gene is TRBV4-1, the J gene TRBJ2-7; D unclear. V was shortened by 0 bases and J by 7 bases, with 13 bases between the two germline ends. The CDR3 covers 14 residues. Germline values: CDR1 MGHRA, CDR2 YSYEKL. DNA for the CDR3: TGCGCCAGCAGCCAAGAACCAGATTCTGTGGAGCAGTACTTC. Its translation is CASSQEPDSVEQYF.

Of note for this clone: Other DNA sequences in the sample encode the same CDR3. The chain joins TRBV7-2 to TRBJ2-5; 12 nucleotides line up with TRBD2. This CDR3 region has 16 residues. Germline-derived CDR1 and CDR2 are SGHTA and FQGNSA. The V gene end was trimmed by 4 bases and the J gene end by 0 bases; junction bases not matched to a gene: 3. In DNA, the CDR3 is TGTGCCAGCAGCTCACTAGCGGGGGGATACCAAGAGACCCAGTACTTC. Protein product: CASSSLAGGYQETQYF.

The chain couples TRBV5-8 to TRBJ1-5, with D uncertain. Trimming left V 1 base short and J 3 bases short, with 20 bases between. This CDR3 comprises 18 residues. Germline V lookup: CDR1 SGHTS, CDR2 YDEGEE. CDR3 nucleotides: TGTGCCAGCAGCTTGACCCAAAGGGTTTGGGTAAACAATCAGCCCCAGCATTTT. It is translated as CASSLTQRVWVNNQPQHF.

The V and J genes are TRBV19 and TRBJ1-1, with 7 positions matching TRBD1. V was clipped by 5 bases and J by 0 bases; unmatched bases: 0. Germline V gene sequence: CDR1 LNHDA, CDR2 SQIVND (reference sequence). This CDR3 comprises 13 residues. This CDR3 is CASSQGVNTEAFF. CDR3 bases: TGTGCCAGTAGTCAGGGGGTGAACACTGAAGCTTTCTTT.

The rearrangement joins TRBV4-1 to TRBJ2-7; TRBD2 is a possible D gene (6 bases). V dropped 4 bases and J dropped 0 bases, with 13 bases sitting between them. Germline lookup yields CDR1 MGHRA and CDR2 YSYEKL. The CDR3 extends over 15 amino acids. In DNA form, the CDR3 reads TGCGCCAGCAGCCGTAGCGGACCCAGCTCCTACGAGCAGTACTTC. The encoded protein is CASSRSGPSSYEQYF.

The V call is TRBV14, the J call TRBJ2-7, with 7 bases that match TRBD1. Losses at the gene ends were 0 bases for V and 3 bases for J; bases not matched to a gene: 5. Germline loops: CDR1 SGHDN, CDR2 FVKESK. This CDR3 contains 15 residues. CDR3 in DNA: TGTGCCAGCAGCCAAGAACGTGGACAGGACTACGAGCAGTACTTC. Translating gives CASSQERGQDYEQYF.

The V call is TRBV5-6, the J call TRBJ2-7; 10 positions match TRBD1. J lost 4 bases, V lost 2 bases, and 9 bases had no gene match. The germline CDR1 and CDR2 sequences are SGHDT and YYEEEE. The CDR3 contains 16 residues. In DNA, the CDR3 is TGTGCCAGCAGCTTTGACGGACAGGGGGTGTTTTACGAGCAGTACTTC. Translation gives CASSFDGQGVFYEQYF.

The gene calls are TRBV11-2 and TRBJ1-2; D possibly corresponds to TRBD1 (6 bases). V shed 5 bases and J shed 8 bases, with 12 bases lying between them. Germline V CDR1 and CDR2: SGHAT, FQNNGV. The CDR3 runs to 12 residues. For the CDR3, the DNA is TGTGCCAGCAGCCGCAACAGGGACGGCTACACCTTC. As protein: CASSRNRDGYTF. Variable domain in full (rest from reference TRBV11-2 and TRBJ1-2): EAGVAQSPRYKIIEKRQSVAFWCNPISGHATLYWYQQILGQGPKLLIQFQNNGVVDDSQLPKDRFSAERLKGVDSTLKIQPAKLEDSAVYLCASSRNRDGYTFGSGTRLTVV.

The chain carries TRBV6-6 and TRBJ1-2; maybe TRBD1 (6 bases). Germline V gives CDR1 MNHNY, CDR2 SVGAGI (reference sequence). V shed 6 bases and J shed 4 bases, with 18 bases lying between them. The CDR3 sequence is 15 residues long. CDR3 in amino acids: CASSQMQGTLYGYTF. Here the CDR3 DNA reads TGTGCCAGCAGCCAAATGCAGGGGACCCTCTATGGCTACACCTTC.

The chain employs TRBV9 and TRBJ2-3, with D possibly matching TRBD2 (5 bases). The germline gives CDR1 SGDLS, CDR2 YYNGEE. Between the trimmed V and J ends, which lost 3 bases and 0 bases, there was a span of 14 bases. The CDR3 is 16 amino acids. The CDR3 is CASSDPAGASTDTQYF. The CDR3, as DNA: TGTGCCAGCAGCGATCCGGCGGGTGCGAGCACAGATACGCAGTATTTT. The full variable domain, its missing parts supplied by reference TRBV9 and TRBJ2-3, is DSGVTQTPKHLITATGQRVTLRCSPRSGDLSVYWYQQSLDQGLQFLIQYYNGEERAKGNILERFSAQQFPDLHSELNLSSLELGDSALYFCASSDPAGASTDTQYFGPGTRLTVL.

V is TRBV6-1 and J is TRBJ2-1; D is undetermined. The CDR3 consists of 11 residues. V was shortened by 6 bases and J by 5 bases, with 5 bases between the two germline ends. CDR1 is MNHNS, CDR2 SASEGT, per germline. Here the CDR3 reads CASSRDNEQFF. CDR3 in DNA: TGTGCCAGCAGCCGAGACAATGAGCAGTTCTTC.

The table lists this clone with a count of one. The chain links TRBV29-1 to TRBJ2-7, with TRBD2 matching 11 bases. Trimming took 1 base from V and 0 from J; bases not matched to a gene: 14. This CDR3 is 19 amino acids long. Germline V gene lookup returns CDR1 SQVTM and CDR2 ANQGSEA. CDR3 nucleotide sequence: TGCAGCGTTGAAGTGGCTAGCGGGAGGCCCACCCCCCGCTCCTACGAGCAGTACTTC. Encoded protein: CSVEVASGRPTPRSYEQYF.

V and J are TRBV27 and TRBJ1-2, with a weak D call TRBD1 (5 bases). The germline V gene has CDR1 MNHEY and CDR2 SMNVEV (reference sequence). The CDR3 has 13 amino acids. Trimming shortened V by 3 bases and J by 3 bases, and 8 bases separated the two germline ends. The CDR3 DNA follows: TGTGCCAGCAGTTTTGGGACCTACTATGGCTACACCTTC. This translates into CASSFGTYYGYTF.

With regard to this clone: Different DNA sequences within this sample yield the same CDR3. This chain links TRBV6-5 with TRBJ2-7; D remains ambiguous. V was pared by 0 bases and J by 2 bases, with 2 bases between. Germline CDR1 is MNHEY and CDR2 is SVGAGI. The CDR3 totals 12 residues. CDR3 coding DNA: TGTGCCAGCAGTTACTCACCCTACGAGCAGTACTTC. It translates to CASSYSPYEQYF.